These T cell receptor beta chains were read from a single sample in a study of shared clonotypes between healthy human individuals. Produced via immunoSEQ multiplex PCR; TCRdb's table is partial and in-frame only. Altogether some 470,000 clones are present, 76% being singletons, with the ten largest covering 10% to 15%. Sequences were obtained from PBMCs. These receptors were taken from a woman between 40 and 55 years old in good health. Some clones in this sample may be carry-over from other donors' samples. The CDR3 runs from the conserved cysteine through the conserved F or W. A D gene is named only where the DNA matches it firmly.

TRBV7-9	NA	TRBJ2-7	CASSWGSGTHTYEQYF
TRBV5-1	TRBD2	TRBJ2-1	CASSLASAGSYNEQFF
TRBV28	NA	TRBJ2-7	CVSTLSQGGEQYF
TRBV19	NA	TRBJ2-1	CASSIEVWPYNEQFF
TRBV28	NA	TRBJ1-3	CASRATRVGNTIYF
TRBV5-5	TRBD2	TRBJ2-7	CASSAREGRYEQYF
TRBV4-2	TRBD2	TRBJ2-1	CASSALAGKADEQFF
TRBV7-2	NA	TRBJ1-4	CASSLVGWDEKLFF
TRBV4-1	NA	TRBJ2-1	CASNPSHLPDSNSNEQFF
TRBV19	NA	TRBJ1-2	CASSIIQRSGYTF